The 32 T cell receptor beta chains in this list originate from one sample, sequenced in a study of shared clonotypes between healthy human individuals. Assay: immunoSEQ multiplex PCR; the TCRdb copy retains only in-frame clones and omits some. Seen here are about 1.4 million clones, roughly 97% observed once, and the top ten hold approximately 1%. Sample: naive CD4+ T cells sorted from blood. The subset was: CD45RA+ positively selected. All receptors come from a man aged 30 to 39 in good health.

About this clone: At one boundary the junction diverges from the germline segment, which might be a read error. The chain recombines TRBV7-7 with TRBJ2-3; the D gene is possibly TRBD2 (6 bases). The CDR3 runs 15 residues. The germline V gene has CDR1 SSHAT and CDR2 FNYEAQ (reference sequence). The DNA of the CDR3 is TGTGCTAGCAGCCTTCGAGGAGGGAGTACAGATACGCAGTATTTT. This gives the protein CASSLRGGSTDTQYF. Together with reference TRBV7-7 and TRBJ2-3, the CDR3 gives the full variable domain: GAGVSQSPRYKVTKRGQDVTLRCDPISSHATLYWYQQALGQGPEFLTYFNYEAQPDKSGLPSDRFSAERPEGSISTLTIQRTEQRDSAMYRCASSLRGGSTDTQYFGPGTRLTVL.

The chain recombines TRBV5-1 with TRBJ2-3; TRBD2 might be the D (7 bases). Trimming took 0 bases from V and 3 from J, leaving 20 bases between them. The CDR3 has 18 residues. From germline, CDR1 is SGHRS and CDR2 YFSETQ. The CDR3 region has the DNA TGCGCCAGCAGCTTGGATCGGGGAGGGGGGCAAGTGACAGATACGCAGTATTTT. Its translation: CASSLDRGGGQVTDTQYF.

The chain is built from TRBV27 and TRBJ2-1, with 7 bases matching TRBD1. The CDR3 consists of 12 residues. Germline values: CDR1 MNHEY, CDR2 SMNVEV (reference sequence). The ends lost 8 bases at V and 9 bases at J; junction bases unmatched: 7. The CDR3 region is CASRSGGPEQFF. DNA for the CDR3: TGTGCCAGCCGATCAGGGGGACCTGAGCAGTTCTTC.

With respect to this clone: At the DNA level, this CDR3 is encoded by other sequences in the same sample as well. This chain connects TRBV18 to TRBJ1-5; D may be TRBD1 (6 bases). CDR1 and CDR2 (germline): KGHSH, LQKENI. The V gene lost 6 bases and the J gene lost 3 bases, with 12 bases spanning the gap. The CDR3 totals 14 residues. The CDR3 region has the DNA TGTGCCAGCTCTCCGGACAGAAACAATCAGCCCCAGCATTTT. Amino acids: CASSPDRNNQPQHF.

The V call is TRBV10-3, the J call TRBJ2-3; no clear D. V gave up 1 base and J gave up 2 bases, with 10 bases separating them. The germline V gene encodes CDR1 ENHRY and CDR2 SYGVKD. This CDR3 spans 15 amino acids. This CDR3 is CAISEFTGTTDTQYF. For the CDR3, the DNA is TGTGCCATCAGTGAGTTCACTGGAACCACAGATACGCAGTATTTT.

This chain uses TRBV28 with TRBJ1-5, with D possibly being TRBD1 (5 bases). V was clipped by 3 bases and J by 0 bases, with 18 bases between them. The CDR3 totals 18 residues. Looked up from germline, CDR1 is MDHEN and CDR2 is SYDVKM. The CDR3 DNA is TGTGCCAGCAGTTTCTTCGAGGGACCCGTTTATAGCAATCAGCCCCAGCATTTT. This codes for CASSFFEGPVYSNQPQHF.

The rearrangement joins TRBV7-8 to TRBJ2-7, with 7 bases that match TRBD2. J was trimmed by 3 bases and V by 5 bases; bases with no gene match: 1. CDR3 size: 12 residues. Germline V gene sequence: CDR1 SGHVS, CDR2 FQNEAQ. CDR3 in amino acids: CASSKRDYEQYF. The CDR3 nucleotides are TGTGCCAGCAGCAAGCGGGACTACGAGCAGTACTTC.

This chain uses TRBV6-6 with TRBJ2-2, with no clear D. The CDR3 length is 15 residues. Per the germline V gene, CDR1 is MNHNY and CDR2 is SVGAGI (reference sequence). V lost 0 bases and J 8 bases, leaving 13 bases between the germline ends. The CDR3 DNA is TGTGCCAGCAGTTACTCAGCAGCTAGTGGTGGGGAGCTGTTTTTT. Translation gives CASSYSAASGGELFF.

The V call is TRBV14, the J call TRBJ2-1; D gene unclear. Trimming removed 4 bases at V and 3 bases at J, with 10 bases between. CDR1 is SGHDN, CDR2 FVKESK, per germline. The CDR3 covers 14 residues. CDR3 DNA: TGTGCCAGCAGCCCTATGACTGTCTACAATGAGCAGTTCTTC. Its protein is CASSPMTVYNEQFF.

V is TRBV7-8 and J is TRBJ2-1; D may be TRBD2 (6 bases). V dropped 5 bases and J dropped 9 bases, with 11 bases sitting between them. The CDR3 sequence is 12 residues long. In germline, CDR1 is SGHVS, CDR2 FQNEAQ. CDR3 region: CASSQGGSEQFF. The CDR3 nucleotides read TGTGCCAGCAGCCAGGGAGGCAGTGAGCAGTTCTTC.

CDR3 amino acids: CASSVLAGLYNEQFF. DNA of the CDR3: TGTGCCAGCAGCGTACTAGCGGGACTATACAATGAGCAGTTCTTC. The gene calls are TRBV2 and TRBJ2-1, with TRBD2 matching 10 bases. The germline gives CDR1 SNHLY, CDR2 FYNNEI. CDR3 size: 15 residues. The trim removed 6 bases at V and 4 bases at J, leaving 6 bases unmatched.

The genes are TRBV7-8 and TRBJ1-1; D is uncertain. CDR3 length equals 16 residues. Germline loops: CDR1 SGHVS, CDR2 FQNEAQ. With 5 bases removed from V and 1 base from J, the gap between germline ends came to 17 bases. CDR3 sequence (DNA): TGTGCCAGCAGCCCCCGACGGTCCTTAACGAACACTGAAGCTTTCTTT. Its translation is CASSPRRSLTNTEAFF.

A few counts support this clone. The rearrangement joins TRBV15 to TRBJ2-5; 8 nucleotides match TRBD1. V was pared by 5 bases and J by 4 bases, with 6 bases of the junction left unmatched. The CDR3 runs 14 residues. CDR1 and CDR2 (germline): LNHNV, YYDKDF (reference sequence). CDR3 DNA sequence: TGTGCCACCAGCGACAGGGGAAGGAGAGAGACCCAGTACTTC. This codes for CATSDRGRRETQYF. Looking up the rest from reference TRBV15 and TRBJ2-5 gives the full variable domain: DAMVIQNPRYQVTQFGKPVTLSCSQTLNHNVMYWYQQKSSQAPKLLFHYYDKDFNNEADTPDNFQSRRPNTSFCFLDIRSPGLGDTAMYLCATSDRGRRETQYFGPGTRLLVL.

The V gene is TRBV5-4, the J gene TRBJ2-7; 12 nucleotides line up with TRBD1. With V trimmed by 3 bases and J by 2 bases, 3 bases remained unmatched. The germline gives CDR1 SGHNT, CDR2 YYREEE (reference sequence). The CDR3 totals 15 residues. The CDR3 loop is CASSSRDRGPYEQYF. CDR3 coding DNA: TGTGCCAGCAGCTCACGGGACAGGGGGCCCTACGAGCAGTACTTC.

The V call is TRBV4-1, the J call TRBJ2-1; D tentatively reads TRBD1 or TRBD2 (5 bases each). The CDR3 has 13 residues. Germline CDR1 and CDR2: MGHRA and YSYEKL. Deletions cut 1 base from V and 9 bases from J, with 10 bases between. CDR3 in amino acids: CASSQAGQFEQFF. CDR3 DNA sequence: TGCGCCAGCAGCCAAGCGGGGCAGTTTGAGCAGTTCTTC.

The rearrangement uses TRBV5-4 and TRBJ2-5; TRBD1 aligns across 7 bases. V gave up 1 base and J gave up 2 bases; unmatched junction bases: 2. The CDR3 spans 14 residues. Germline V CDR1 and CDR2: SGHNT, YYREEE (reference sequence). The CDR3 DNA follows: TGTGCCAGCAGCTTGAGGGGGCAACAAGAGACCCAGTACTTC. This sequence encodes CASSLRGQQETQYF. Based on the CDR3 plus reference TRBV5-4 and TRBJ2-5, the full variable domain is ETGVTQSPTHLIKTRGQQVTLRCSSQSGHNTVSWYQQALGQGPQFIFQYYREEENGRGNFPPRFSGLQFPNYSSELNVNALELDDSALYLCASSLRGQQETQYFGPGTRLLVL.

This CDR3 reads CASSVNMGLAGGAGELFF. The DNA for the CDR3 is TGTGCCAGCAGCGTTAACATGGGACTAGCGGGAGGTGCCGGGGAGCTGTTTTTT. The chain carries TRBV5-4 and TRBJ2-2, with 15 bases aligning to TRBD2. Germline-derived CDR1 and CDR2 are SGHNT and YYREEE (reference sequence). The CDR3 has 18 amino acids. Trimming took 4 bases from V and 6 from J; bases not matched to a gene: 10.

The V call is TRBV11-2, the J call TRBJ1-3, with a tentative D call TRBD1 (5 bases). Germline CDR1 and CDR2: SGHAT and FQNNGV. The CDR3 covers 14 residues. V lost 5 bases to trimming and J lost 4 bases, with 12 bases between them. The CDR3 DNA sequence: TGTGCCAGCAGCCCTGCAGGGAACGGAAACACCATATATTTT. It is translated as CASSPAGNGNTIYF.

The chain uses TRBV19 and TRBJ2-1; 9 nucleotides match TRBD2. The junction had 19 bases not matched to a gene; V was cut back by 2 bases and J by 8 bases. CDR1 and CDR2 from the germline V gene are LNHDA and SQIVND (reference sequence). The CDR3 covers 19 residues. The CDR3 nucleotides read TGTGCCAGTAGTATATTTCGCGCGCGTCGCGGGAGGGCCGGAGATGAGCAGTTCTTC. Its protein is CASSIFRARRGRAGDEQFF. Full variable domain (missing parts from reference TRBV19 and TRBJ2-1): DGGITQSPKYLFRKEGQNVTLSCEQNLNHDAMYWYRQDPGQGLRLIYYSQIVNDFQKGDIAEGYSVSREKKESFPLTVTSAQKNPTAFYLCASSIFRARRGRAGDEQFFGPGTRLTVL.

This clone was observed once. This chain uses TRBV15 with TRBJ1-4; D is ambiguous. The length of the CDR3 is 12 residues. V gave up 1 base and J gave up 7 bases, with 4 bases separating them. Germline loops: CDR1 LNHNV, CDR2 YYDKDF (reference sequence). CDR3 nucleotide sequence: TGTGCCACCAGCAGAGGAACTGAAAAACTGTTTTTT. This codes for CATSRGTEKLFF.

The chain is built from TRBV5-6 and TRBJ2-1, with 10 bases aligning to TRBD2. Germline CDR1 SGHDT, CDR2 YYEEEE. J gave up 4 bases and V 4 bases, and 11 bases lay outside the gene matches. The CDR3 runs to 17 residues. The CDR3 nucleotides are TGTGCCAGCAGCCATAGCAAGCGGGAGGGCCGTTACAATGAGCAGTTCTTC. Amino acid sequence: CASSHSKREGRYNEQFF.

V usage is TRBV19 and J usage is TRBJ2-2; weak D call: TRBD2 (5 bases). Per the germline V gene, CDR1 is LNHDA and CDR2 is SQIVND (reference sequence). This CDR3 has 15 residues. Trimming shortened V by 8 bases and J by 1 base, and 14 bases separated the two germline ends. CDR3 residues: CASFSEIGNTGELFF. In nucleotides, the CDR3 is TGTGCCAGTTTTAGCGAAATAGGGAACACCGGGGAGCTGTTTTTT.

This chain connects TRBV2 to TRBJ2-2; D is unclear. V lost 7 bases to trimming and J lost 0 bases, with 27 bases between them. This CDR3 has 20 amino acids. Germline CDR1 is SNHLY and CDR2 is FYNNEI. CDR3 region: CASNIFLGLELDANTGELFF. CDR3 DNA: TGTGCCAGCAATATCTTCCTCGGGCTTGAATTGGACGCGAACACCGGGGAGCTGTTTTTT.

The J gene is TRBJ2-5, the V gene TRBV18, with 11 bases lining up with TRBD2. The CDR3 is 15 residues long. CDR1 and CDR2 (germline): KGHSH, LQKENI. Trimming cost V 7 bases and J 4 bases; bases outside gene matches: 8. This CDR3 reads CASFPGLAALETQYF. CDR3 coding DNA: TGTGCCAGCTTCCCGGGACTAGCGGCATTAGAGACCCAGTACTTC.

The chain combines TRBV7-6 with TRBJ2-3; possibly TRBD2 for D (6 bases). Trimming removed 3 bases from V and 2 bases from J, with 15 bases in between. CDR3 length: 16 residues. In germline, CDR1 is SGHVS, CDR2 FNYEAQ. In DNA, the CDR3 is TGTGCCAGCAGCTTTAGGGGCGGGACTCTCACAGATACGCAGTATTTT. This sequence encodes CASSFRGGTLTDTQYF.

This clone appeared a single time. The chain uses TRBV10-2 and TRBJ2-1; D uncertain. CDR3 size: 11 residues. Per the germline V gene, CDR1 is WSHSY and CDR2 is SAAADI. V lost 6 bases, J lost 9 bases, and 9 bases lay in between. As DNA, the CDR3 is TGCGCCAGCAGGAGTTTGGGTGAGCAGTTCTTC. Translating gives CASRSLGEQFF.

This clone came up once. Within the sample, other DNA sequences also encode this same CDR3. CDR3 DNA: TGTGCCTGGAGTGTACGGCGGACTAGCGGGAGCCAAGAGACCCAGTACTTC. It specifies CAWSVRRTSGSQETQYF. This rearrangement joins TRBV30 to TRBJ2-5; 13 bases align to TRBD2. Trimming removed 0 bases from V and 1 base from J; junction bases left unmatched: 5. The CDR3 is 17 residues long. The germline gives CDR1 GTSNPN, CDR2 SVGIG (reference sequence).

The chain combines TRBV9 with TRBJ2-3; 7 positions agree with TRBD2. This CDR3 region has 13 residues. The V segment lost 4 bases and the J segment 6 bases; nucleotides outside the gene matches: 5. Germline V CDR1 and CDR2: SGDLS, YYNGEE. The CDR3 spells CASSSREGDTQYF. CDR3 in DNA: TGTGCCAGCAGCTCAAGGGAGGGGGATACGCAGTATTTT.

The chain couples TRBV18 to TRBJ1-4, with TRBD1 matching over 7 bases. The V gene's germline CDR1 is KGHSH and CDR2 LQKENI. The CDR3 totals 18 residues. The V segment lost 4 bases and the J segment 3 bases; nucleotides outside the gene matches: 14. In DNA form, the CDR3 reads TGTGCCAGCTCACTACGAACGGTTTCAGGGACAGCTAATGAAAAACTGTTTTTT. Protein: CASSLRTVSGTANEKLFF.

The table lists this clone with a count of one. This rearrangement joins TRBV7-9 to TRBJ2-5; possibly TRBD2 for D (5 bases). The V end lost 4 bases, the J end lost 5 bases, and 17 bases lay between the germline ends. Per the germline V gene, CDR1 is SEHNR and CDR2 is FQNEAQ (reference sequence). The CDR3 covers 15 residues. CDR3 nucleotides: TGTGCCAGCAGCTCCCCTCGGGCCTCGGGGGAGACCCAGTACTTC. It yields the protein CASSSPRASGETQYF.

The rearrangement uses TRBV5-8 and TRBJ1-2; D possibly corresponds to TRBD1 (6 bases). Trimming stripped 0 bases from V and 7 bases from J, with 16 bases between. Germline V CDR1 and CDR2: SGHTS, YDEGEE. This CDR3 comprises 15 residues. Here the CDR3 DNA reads TGTGCCAGCAGCTTGGCCGGAGGGGGGATACGTGGCTACACCTTC. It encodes CASSLAGGGIRGYTF.

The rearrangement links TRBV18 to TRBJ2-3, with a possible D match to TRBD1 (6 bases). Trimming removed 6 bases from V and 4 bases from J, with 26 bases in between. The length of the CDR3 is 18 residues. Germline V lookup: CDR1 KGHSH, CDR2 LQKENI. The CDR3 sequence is CASSPVAGNDRRPDTQYF. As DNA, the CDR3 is TGTGCCAGCTCCCCCGTGGCAGGGAACGACAGGAGACCAGATACGCAGTATTTT.